A selection of T cell receptor beta chains follows, all from one sample in a study of response to subunit inactivated influenza vaccine. TCRdb fed the RT-PCR reads into MiXCR, producing one record per CDR3 protein. The table lists approximately 570,000 distinct CDR3 sequences, approximately 7.7% of them singletons, with 13% in the top ten. The sequencing here drew on PBMCs from blood, taken around 25 months after vaccination. These receptors were taken from a man between 50 and 70 years old who received an inactivated influenza vaccine. Each CDR3 is given with its conserved first and last residue. A D gene is named only where the DNA matches it firmly. The size field is filled for only some rows; it gives once, few, many or a size class.

D gene: .; V gene: TRBV11-1; J gene: TRBJ2-7; clone size: .; CDR3 DNA: TGTGCCAGCAGCTTAAGGTCCCCAGGAACTTACTACGAGCAGTACTTC; CDR3 protein: CASSLRSPGTYYEQYF
D gene: .; V gene: TRBV5-4; J gene: TRBJ2-7; clone size: once; CDR3 DNA: TGTGCCAGCAGCTTGTCTGGGACTCGCGCCCTCGAGCAGTACTTC; CDR3 protein: CASSLSGTRALEQYF
D gene: TRBD1; V gene: TRBV10-3; J gene: TRBJ2-5; clone size: .; CDR3 DNA: TGTGCCATCCGAGGACAGGTCCAAGAGACCCAGTACTTC; CDR3 protein: CAIRGQVQETQYF
D gene: TRBD2; V gene: TRBV6-2/TRBV6-3; J gene: TRBJ2-1; clone size: few; CDR3 DNA: TGTGCCAGCAGGCAAGCGGGGGAAAGCTCCTACAATGAGCAGTTCTTC; CDR3 protein: CASRQAGESSYNEQFF
D gene: TRBD1; V gene: TRBV5-4; J gene: TRBJ1-6; clone size: few; CDR3 DNA: TGTGCCAGCAGCCATTGGGACAGTCTATCACCCCTCCACTTT; CDR3 protein: CASSHWDSLSPLHF
D gene: .; V gene: TRBV29-1; J gene: TRBJ2-7; clone size: many; CDR3 DNA: TGCAGCGTCGGGAGAGGACGGGTTTCGAAGAACGAGCAGTACTTC; CDR3 protein: CSVGRGRVSKNEQYF
D gene: TRBD2; V gene: TRBV4-2; J gene: TRBJ2-7; clone size: .; CDR3 DNA: TGTGCCAGCAGCCAAGATCTAACAGGCGGGGGGGATTACGAGCAGTACTTC; CDR3 protein: CASSQDLTGGGDYEQYF
D gene: TRBD1; V gene: TRBV29-1; J gene: TRBJ1-5; clone size: .; CDR3 DNA: TGCAGCGCCACCGCTGGACAGGGTATGGGAGATCAGCCCCAGCATTTT; CDR3 protein: CSATAGQGMGDQPQHF
D gene: TRBD2; V gene: TRBV20-1; J gene: TRBJ2-7; clone size: many; CDR3 DNA: TGCAGTGCTAGCTTAGCGGGAGGGTTTTACGAGCAGTACTTC; CDR3 protein: CSASLAGGFYEQYF
D gene: .; V gene: TRBV19; J gene: TRBJ2-7; clone size: few; CDR3 DNA: TGTGCCAGTAGTTCCTACCATCGGAGGGTAGGAGGATCCTACGAGCAGTACTTC; CDR3 protein: CASSSYHRRVGGSYEQYF
D gene: .; V gene: TRBV29-1; J gene: TRBJ1-1; clone size: few; CDR3 DNA: TGCAGCTCCGGGACACCGAACACTGAAGCTTTCTTT; CDR3 protein: CSSGTPNTEAFF
D gene: .; V gene: TRBV2; J gene: TRBJ2-2; clone size: .; CDR3 DNA: TGTGCCAGCAGTAGTACAGTCCTCGAAAACACCGGGGAGCTGTTTTTT; CDR3 protein: CASSSTVLENTGELFF
D gene: .; V gene: TRBV3-1; J gene: TRBJ2-5; clone size: few; CDR3 DNA: TGTGCCAGCAGCCAAAGTGTCCGGCCCGAGACCCAGTACTTC; CDR3 protein: CASSQSVRPETQYF
D gene: .; V gene: TRBV3-1; J gene: TRBJ2-7; clone size: .; CDR3 DNA: TGTGCCAGCAGCCAAGCTAGCAGGGGCTCCTACGAGCAGTACTTC; CDR3 protein: CASSQASRGSYEQYF
D gene: TRBD2; V gene: TRBV28; J gene: TRBJ2-1; clone size: many; CDR3 DNA: TGTGCCAGCAGTTTATGGGACATTAGAAGCGGGAGGGGCTCCTACAATGAGCAGTTCTTC; CDR3 protein: CASSLWDIRSGRGSYNEQFF
D gene: TRBD1; V gene: TRBV10-3; J gene: TRBJ1-3; clone size: few; CDR3 DNA: TGTGCCATCAGTGTTGGACAGGGCTCTGGAAACACCATATATTTT; CDR3 protein: CAISVGQGSGNTIYF
D gene: TRBD1; V gene: TRBV5-5; J gene: TRBJ2-1; clone size: many; CDR3 DNA: TGTGCCAGCAGCTTGGGTCAGGGGGCAATTTCCAATGAGCAGTTCTTC; CDR3 protein: CASSLGQGAISNEQFF
D gene: .; V gene: TRBV29-1; J gene: TRBJ2-3; clone size: few; CDR3 DNA: TGCAGCGCCGATCCAATTCCGGGAACAGATACGCAGTATTTT; CDR3 protein: CSADPIPGTDTQYF
D gene: .; V gene: TRBV20-1; J gene: TRBJ1-5; clone size: .; CDR3 DNA: TGCAGTGGCCGGGGCAGCAATCAGCCCCAGCATTTT; CDR3 protein: CSGRGSNQPQHF
D gene: .; V gene: TRBV19; J gene: TRBJ2-1; clone size: many; CDR3 DNA: TGTGCCAGTAGTAGCCGGGGCTACAATGAGCAGTTCTTC; CDR3 protein: CASSSRGYNEQFF
D gene: TRBD1; V gene: TRBV20-1; J gene: TRBJ2-1; clone size: .; CDR3 DNA: TGCAGTGCTGACAGATTCGGGACAGGGCTTTACAATGAGCAGTTCTTC; CDR3 protein: CSADRFGTGLYNEQFF
D gene: TRBD1; V gene: TRBV4-1; J gene: TRBJ2-2; clone size: few; CDR3 DNA: TGCGCCAGCAGCCGAAACAGGGGAATCACCGGGGAGCTGTTTTTT; CDR3 protein: CASSRNRGITGELFF
D gene: TRBD1; V gene: TRBV12-3/TRBV12-4; J gene: TRBJ2-1; clone size: .; CDR3 DNA: TGTGCCAGCAGGGGACAGGGGAGCTCCTACAATGAGCAGTTCTTC; CDR3 protein: CASRGQGSSYNEQFF
D gene: .; V gene: TRBV28; J gene: TRBJ2-7; clone size: many; CDR3 DNA: TGTGCCAGCAGTTTAGGGGAAGGGATTGCGTACGAGCAGTACTTC; CDR3 protein: CASSLGEGIAYEQYF
D gene: .; V gene: TRBV4-3; J gene: TRBJ2-3; clone size: many; CDR3 DNA: TGCGCCAGCAGCCAAGACTTGAGCACAGATACGCAGTATTTT; CDR3 protein: CASSQDLSTDTQYF
D gene: .; V gene: TRBV29-1; J gene: TRBJ1-1; clone size: few; CDR3 DNA: TGCAGCGTTGAGGAAGCATGGGGCGTTACTGAAGCTTTCTTT; CDR3 protein: CSVEEAWGVTEAFF
D gene: TRBD2; V gene: TRBV6-5; J gene: TRBJ2-7; clone size: few; CDR3 DNA: TGTGCCAGCAGTTACTCGTTTGCGGGAGGGACCTACGAGCAGTACTTC; CDR3 protein: CASSYSFAGGTYEQYF
D gene: .; V gene: TRBV7-9; J gene: TRBJ2-3; clone size: .; CDR3 DNA: TGTGCCAGCAACGAACGCGGGTATGGGGATACGCAGTATTTT; CDR3 protein: CASNERGYGDTQYF
D gene: .; V gene: TRBV6-5; J gene: TRBJ1-1; clone size: few; CDR3 DNA: TGTGCCAGCAGTTACGGAAACCTGGTCACTGAAGCTTTCTTT; CDR3 protein: CASSYGNLVTEAFF
D gene: .; V gene: TRBV12-3/TRBV12-4; J gene: TRBJ1-6; clone size: many; CDR3 DNA: TGTGCCAGCAGTTTGTCGTCCGGTCCCCTCCACTTT; CDR3 protein: CASSLSSGPLHF
D gene: TRBD1; V gene: TRBV20-1; J gene: TRBJ2-7; clone size: .; CDR3 DNA: TGCAGTGCTAGGGGGGACAGCCCTCTGGAGCAGTACTTC; CDR3 protein: CSARGDSPLEQYF
D gene: TRBD2; V gene: TRBV7-9; J gene: TRBJ2-3; clone size: few; CDR3 DNA: TGTGCCAGCAGCTCCTCCTCAGGGGCGGGGGGGTCAGATACGCAGTATTTT; CDR3 protein: CASSSSSGAGGSDTQYF
D gene: TRBD1; V gene: TRBV6-1; J gene: TRBJ1-2; clone size: .; CDR3 DNA: TGTGCCAGCAGTGAAAAGTCGACAGGGGACGGCTACACCTTC; CDR3 protein: CASSEKSTGDGYTF
D gene: .; V gene: TRBV3-1; J gene: TRBJ2-1; clone size: .; CDR3 DNA: TGTGCCAGCAGCCAAGAGGCAGGAAGCTATGACAATGAGCAGTTCTTC; CDR3 protein: CASSQEAGSYDNEQFF
D gene: .; V gene: TRBV18; J gene: TRBJ1-1; clone size: many; CDR3 DNA: TGTGCCAGCTCACCACAGGGGGCTGAAGCTTTCTTT; CDR3 protein: CASSPQGAEAFF
D gene: .; V gene: TRBV6-2/TRBV6-3; J gene: TRBJ2-5; clone size: .; CDR3 DNA: TGTGCCAGCAGTTACGGCGGGCTCCAAGAGACCCAGTACTTC; CDR3 protein: CASSYGGLQETQYF
D gene: TRBD2; V gene: TRBV20-1; J gene: TRBJ2-7; clone size: many; CDR3 DNA: TGCAGTGCTAGAATTGGGGGGGACTACGAGCAGTACTTC; CDR3 protein: CSARIGGDYEQYF
D gene: .; V gene: TRBV4-3; J gene: TRBJ1-4; clone size: few; CDR3 DNA: TGCGCCAGCAGCCAAGATCCTCAGGGCATGGATGAAAAACTGTTTTTT; CDR3 protein: CASSQDPQGMDEKLFF
D gene: TRBD1; V gene: TRBV29-1; J gene: TRBJ2-1; clone size: .; CDR3 DNA: TGCAGCGTTTCCAGGGGGAGCTCCTACAATGAGCAGTTCTTC; CDR3 protein: CSVSRGSSYNEQFF
D gene: .; V gene: TRBV5-6; J gene: TRBJ1-3; clone size: .; CDR3 DNA: TGTGCCAGCAGCCGCTTTGGGCCCTACTCTGGAAACACCATATATTTT; CDR3 protein: CASSRFGPYSGNTIYF
D gene: .; V gene: TRBV7-2; J gene: TRBJ2-1; clone size: .; CDR3 DNA: TGTGCCAGCAGCTTAGCGGCCAGCTTGGTTGAGCAGTTCTTC; CDR3 protein: CASSLAASLVEQFF
D gene: .; V gene: TRBV4-2; J gene: TRBJ1-6; clone size: .; CDR3 DNA: TGTGCCAGCAGCCAAGAGCCCGTCGGACTGAATTCACCCCTCCACTTT; CDR3 protein: CASSQEPVGLNSPLHF